Sequencing of this TCR beta chain was carried out in a study of shared clonotypes between healthy human individuals (dated by TCRdb to 2019 to 2021). At the level of the whole study: The cohort comprised two women and three men aged 18 to 49 years. Each donor's leukapheresis produced roughly between roughly 0.85 and 10 billion PBMCs. To increase sequencing depth and limit assay-specific biases, TCR repertoire library preparation and sequencing were carried out by different laboratories using diverse techniques. For each donor, CD4 naive and CD4 memory were each given three plates, CD8 naive was given two plates, and CD8 memory was given one plate. To estimate repertoire size and how much clonotypes are shared between individuals, the study performed deep sequencing of blood TCR repertoires from five healthy adults. On the study overall, not on this receptor specifically: Only blood was sampled, and tissue TCR repertoires likely differ from those in blood. Rarefaction of sorted-subset datasets indicated incomplete sequencing despite the large sequencing depth. Compared with non-shared clonotypes, the clonotypes found in all four sorted-subset donors had higher generation probabilities. Pairwise subsampling led to the expectation that sequencing depth would affect the degree of clonotype sharing among donors. The small number of donors limited the genetic and exposure-history diversity represented. About 5% of naive CD4, 3.5% of naive CD8, roughly 2.4% of memory CD4, and about 0.4% of memory CD8 clonotypes were shared across a few donors. Naive subsets generally had larger estimated clonotype richness than memory subsets did.

Note on this clone: It lacks a known antigen. No much larger clone is present one base from it, and per-base qualities are unavailable.

CD8 naive samples were CD45RO-negative cells positively selected for CCR7, giving a CD45RA+CCR7+ population that excluded TemRA cells. Donors were healthy HIV-negative adults with no recently reported acute infections or vaccinations. Only Caucasian adults living in Nashville, Tennessee, USA were represented among the donors. Blood was obtained by leukapheresis, after which PBMCs were separated by Ficoll-Histopaque density gradient centrifugation and cryopreserved in liquid nitrogen vapor phase. Analytical flow cytometry was used to check the purity and quantity of every magnetically sorted T cell population. Genomic DNA was isolated from each sorted fraction and quantified by UV absorbance on a Nanodrop 2000c. TCR CDR3 regions were amplified from genomic DNA by multiplex PCR using the deep immunoSEQ assay. Genomic DNA extracted from each cell subset was distributed evenly over all wells of several immunoSEQ 96-well plates, and each plate served as one replicate. For sorted subsets, each replicate PCR was loaded with approximately 0.2 ug genomic DNA, equivalent to 32,000 or so T cell genomes. The purified libraries were quantified using a Qubit 3.0 fluorometer, sized with a Bioanalyzer 2100, and then quantified again using the KAPA Library Quantification kit. Each immunoSEQ 96-well plate was sequenced on its own single-read 150-cycle Illumina NextSeq 550 flow cell. In the authors' own workflow: Because the immunoSEQ output held only junctional sequences and lacked quality scores, the filtering could not match the filtering applied to full-length reads. Sequences were annotated with PyIR, a Python wrapper for IgBLAST v1.9, and V/J genes and CDR3 were assigned using IMGT germline references. Reads were filtered out if the reads had weak V/J assignments (E-value above 1e-6), no CDR3, stop codons, out-of-frame junctions, or ambiguous translated residues. A V3J clonotype was defined by an identical inferred V gene, J gene, and CDR3 amino acid sequence. To compute the percentage overlap between repertoires, the number of shared unique clonotypes was divided by the size of the smaller repertoire. Repertoire richness was assessed with RTK rarefaction, the Chao1 estimator, and Recon v2.1 estimates of unobserved clonotypes. OLGA was used to compute generation probabilities for all TCRbeta clonotypes that the gDNA method yielded from a few donors. TCRdb holds this immuneACCESS table with in-frame rearrangements only. Some clones are missing; in checked studies, unresolved V genes explain under half, and the rest has no known cause. The D gene and trimming were derived from the DNA, and the V and J assignments and clone size from that table. This sample is represented by a few million clones; about 93% of them were singletons. The ten biggest clones cover roughly 1.7% of the sample.

CDR1 and CDR2 were assigned from the germline V gene (reference sequence) as PRHDT and FYEKMQ. The CDR3 spans 15 residues, from the cysteine through the phenylalanine. The read is trimmed to its CDR3 DNA, 45 bases read in frame from base 1. The junction shows trimming of 2 bases on V and 4 bases on J, plus 15 bases between the germline ends. Sequencing used naive CD8+ T cells from PBMCs. The cell subset or site label, as the study defines it: CD45RA+CCR7+. This clonotype originated in a man aged 18 to 30 in good health. Some clones in this sample may be carry-over from other donors' samples. Recombination linked TRBV13 to TRBJ2-7, with the D gene uncertain. The DNA is as follows: TGTGCCAGCAGCTTACGACGGAGCGTGGTTTACGAGCAGTACTTC. It translates as CASSLRRSVVYEQYF.